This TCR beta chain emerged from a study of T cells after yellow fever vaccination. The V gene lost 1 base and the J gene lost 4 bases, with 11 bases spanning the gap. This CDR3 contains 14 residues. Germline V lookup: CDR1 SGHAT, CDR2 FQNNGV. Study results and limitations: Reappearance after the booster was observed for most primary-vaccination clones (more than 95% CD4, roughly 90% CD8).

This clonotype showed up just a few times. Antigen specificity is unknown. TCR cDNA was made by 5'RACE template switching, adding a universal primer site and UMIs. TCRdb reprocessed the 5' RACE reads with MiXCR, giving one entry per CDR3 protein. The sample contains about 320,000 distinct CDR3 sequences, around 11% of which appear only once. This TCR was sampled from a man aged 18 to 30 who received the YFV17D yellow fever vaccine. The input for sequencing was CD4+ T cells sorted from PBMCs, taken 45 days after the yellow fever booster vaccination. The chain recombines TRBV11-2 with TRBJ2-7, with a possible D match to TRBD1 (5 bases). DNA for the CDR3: TGTGCCAGCAGCTTAGGGGGCACTCTTTACGAGCAGTACTTC. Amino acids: CASSLGGTLYEQYF.